The 4 T cell receptor beta chains given below trace back to one sample, sequenced in a study of cytomegalovirus exposure and HLA in healthy donors. Data came from immunoSEQ multiplex PCR; TCRdb stores just in-frame clones and leaves some out. Of 90,000 to 150,000 clones in the sample, approximately 90% were seen once. Sequenced material: PBMCs. The source is a woman aged 18-29 years in good health and CMV-seropositive.

The chain uses TRBV5-1 and TRBJ1-2; a possible D gene is TRBD1 (5 bases). The CDR3 has 18 residues. The V gene lost 4 bases and the J gene lost 3 bases, with 25 bases spanning the gap. Germline V gene lookup returns CDR1 SGHRS and CDR2 YFSETQ. CDR3 DNA sequence: TGCGCCAGCAGCCCCGGACACTCCGACCTAAACGATTACTATGGCTACACCTTC. Translation gives CASSPGHSDLNDYYGYTF.

This clone has just one count. The rearrangement links TRBV9 to TRBJ2-7; TRBD1 matches 12 bases. Germline CDR1 SGDLS, CDR2 YYNGEE. The CDR3 has 16 amino acids. V was pared by 2 bases and J by 4 bases, with 7 bases of the junction left unmatched. CDR3 sequence (DNA): TGTGCCAGCAGCGTGGGAGGGGGACAGGGGGCATACGAGCAGTACTTC. Protein sequence: CASSVGGGQGAYEQYF.

The rearrangement links TRBV4-1 to TRBJ1-4; 7 nucleotides align to TRBD1. This CDR3 is built from 16 residues. The germline V gene has CDR1 MGHRA and CDR2 YSYEKL. V trimming: 1 base; J trimming: 6 bases; junction bases outside the gene matches: 8. CDR3 in amino acids: CASSQVGLGGHEKLFF. CDR3 nucleotide sequence: TGCGCCAGCAGCCAAGTCGGTTTAGGGGGCCATGAAAAACTGTTTTTT.

The chain has TRBV7-3 and TRBJ2-3, with 7 bases lining up with TRBD1. With V trimmed by 5 bases and J by 3 bases, 11 bases remained unmatched. From germline, CDR1 is SGHTA and CDR2 FQGTGA. CDR3 length: 16 residues. CDR3 protein: CASSETGVMITDTQYF. The CDR3 DNA is TGTGCCAGCAGCGAAACAGGGGTGATGATTACAGATACGCAGTATTTT.